The 6 T cell receptor beta chains below were found in one sample sequenced in a study of regulatory T cells in long-lasting Graves disease. The time point here: newly diagnosed GD, antithyroid drugs for less than 3 months. PBMC-extracted RNA yielded the TCR library. HTBI primers from iRepertoire and Arm-PCR of CDR3 regions yielded the TCR beta libraries. One entry per CDR3 protein results from TCRdb running MiXCR on the multiplex PCR reads. This sample has 300,000 to 450,000 distinct CDR3 sequences; roughly 16% occur once, and the top ten carry 22%. The sample consisted of peripheral blood mononuclear cells (PBMCs), taken at new diagnosis, from a patient treated with antithyroid drugs. These receptors were collected from a female donor with Graves disease.

The V call is TRBV24-1, the J call TRBJ2-7; D is possibly TRBD2 (5 bases). The CDR3 is made up of 12 amino acids. Trimming cost V 8 bases and J 3 bases, with 10 bases left between them. The germline V gene encodes CDR1 KGHDR and CDR2 SFDVKD. In nucleotides, the CDR3 is TGTGCCACCAACATACGGGACTACGAGCAGTACTTC. It translates to CATNIRDYEQYF.

This clonotype was seen many times. The chain uses TRBV12-3 or TRBV12-4 and TRBJ2-7, with D possibly called TRBD1 or TRBD2 (5 bases each). The V end lost 8 bases, the J end lost 6 bases, and 20 bases lay between the germline ends. This CDR3 is 14 amino acids long. DNA for the CDR3: TGTGCCAGCGGGTACCAGGGTGGGGGTCTCGAGCAGTACTTC. Protein product: CASGYQGGGLEQYF.

This clonotype showed up many times. The V call is TRBV7-2, the J call TRBJ1-1, with D maybe TRBD1 (6 bases). Trimming took 1 base from V and 7 from J, leaving 10 bases between them. Germline CDR1 reads SGHTA; CDR2 reads FQGNSA. CDR3 length: 13 amino acids. The CDR3 sequence is CASSLVWTDEAFF. DNA for the CDR3: TGTGCCAGCAGCTTAGTATGGACAGATGAAGCTTTCTTT.

In this sample, this clonotype turned up many times. V and J are TRBV2 and TRBJ2-2; 8 bases are shared with TRBD1. The CDR3 extends over 15 amino acids. In germline, CDR1 is SNHLY, CDR2 FYNNEI. J lost 6 bases, V lost 1 base, and 4 bases had no gene match. The CDR3 nucleotides read TGTGCCAGCAGTGAAGGGACAGGGTATGCCGGGGAGCTGTTTTTT. This encodes CASSEGTGYAGELFF.

The chain is built from TRBV2 and TRBJ2-7; TRBD1 matches at 7 bases. Germline values: CDR1 SNHLY, CDR2 FYNNEI. V was pared by 6 bases and J by 4 bases, with 9 bases of the junction left unmatched. The CDR3 is 14 residues long. CDR3 sequence reads: CASSDGDRVYEQYF. In DNA form, the CDR3 reads TGTGCCAGCAGCGACGGCGACAGGGTATACGAGCAGTACTTC.

This clonotype has a count of ten or more. The gene calls are TRBV5-1 and TRBJ2-1; 10 bases line up with TRBD1. Losses at the gene ends were 4 bases for V and 5 bases for J; bases not matched to a gene: 6. This CDR3 is 15 amino acids long. CDR1 is SGHRS and CDR2 is YFSETQ in the germline V gene. The CDR3 spells CASSLDRGHDNEQFF. The CDR3 DNA is TGCGCCAGCAGCCTCGACAGGGGGCACGACAATGAGCAGTTCTTC.